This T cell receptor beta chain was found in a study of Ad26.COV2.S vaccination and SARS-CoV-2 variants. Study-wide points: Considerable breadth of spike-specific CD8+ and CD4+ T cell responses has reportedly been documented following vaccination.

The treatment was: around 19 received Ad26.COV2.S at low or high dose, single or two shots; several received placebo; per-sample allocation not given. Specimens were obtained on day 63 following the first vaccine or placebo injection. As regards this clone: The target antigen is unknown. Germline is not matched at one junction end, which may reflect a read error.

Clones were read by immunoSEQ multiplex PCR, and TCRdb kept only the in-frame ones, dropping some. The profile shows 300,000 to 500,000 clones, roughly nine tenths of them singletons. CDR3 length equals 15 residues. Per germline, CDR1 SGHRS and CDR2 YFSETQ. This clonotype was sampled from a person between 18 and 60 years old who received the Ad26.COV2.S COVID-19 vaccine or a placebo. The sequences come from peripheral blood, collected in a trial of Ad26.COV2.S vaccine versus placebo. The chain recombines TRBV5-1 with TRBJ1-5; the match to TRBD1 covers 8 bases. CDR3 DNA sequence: TGCGCCAGCAGGTTGGGGACAGGTAACAATCAGCCCCAGCATTTT. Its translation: CASRLGTGNNQPQHF.